This TCR beta chain was identified during a study of blood T cell repertoires in COVID-19 (dated by TCRdb to 2018 to 2021). Regarding the study in general: Collaborator samples came from the United States, Italy and Spain and covered acute and convalescent phases of COVID-19. The material from the prospective study consisted of cDNA or gDNA derived from T cells, B-cell-depleted T cells, or PBMCs. Deeply sampled blood TCRbeta repertoires from subjects exposed to, actively infected with, or recovered from COVID-19 were included in the dataset. The repertoires were released in a freely available public database intended as a resource for research on the immune response to SARS-CoV-2. The samples were drawn from two sources: the first 160 participants of the ongoing ImmuneRACE study, and 1,200 or so subjects contributed by 6 global collaborators. Nearly every sample came with metadata listing a de-identified subject ID, COVID-19 status, age in years and sex. Where available, HLA class I and class II types were obtained from metadata supplied by the sample provider rather than from assay-based typing. Broader findings and caveats from the paper: How much clinical and demographic metadata was included differed by source and by participant, and the metadata was provided uncurated.

Each collaborating institution followed its own protocols to collect whole blood in K2EDTA tubes. For TCRbeta analysis, collaborators shipped samples as frozen whole blood, isolated PBMCs, or DNA extracted from either of those sample types. The germline V gene supplies CDR1 SGHRS and CDR2 YFSETQ. V loses 4 bases at its end and J loses 6 bases; junction bases beyond the gene matches: 12. CDR3 length: 16 amino acids, cysteine to phenylalanine. The kept DNA is CDR3 alone, 48 bases in frame from the first base. A remark on this clone: There is no known antigen for this receptor. Per-base quality was not reported, and no clone a single base away is much larger than it.

TCRbeta CDR3 regions were amplified from genomic DNA using the immunoSEQ Assay, a bias-controlled multiplex PCR. The paper's data handling went like this. The number of nucleated cells in each sample was estimated by amplification of reference gene primers within the assay. To quantify the absolute abundance of each unique TCRbeta CDR3 rearrangement, sequence reads were collapsed and filtered. For each sample, productive Simpson clonality was calculated by taking the square root of Simpson's diversity index across productive rearrangements. Sourced from immuneACCESS, this table was stored by TCRdb with only in-frame sequences that have V and J called. A share of the clones is absent; for the studies checked, an unresolved V gene accounts for under half, and the remainder has no known explanation. D and trimming were read from the DNA, whereas the V and J calls and clone size are those reported in that table. In all, the sample holds over 9,000 clones, and about 80% of those were seen once. In total, the top ten clones hold approximately 7% of the sample.

Sequenced material: peripheral blood. Recombination connected TRBV5-1 to TRBJ2-7, with TRBD1 matching 11 junction bases. This TCR came from a man between 65 and 80 years old with active COVID-19. The CDR3 protein sequence reads: CASSPAAGQGVVEQYF. The DNA is TGCGCCAGCAGCCCAGCCGCGGGACAGGGGGTAGTCGAGCAGTACTTC.